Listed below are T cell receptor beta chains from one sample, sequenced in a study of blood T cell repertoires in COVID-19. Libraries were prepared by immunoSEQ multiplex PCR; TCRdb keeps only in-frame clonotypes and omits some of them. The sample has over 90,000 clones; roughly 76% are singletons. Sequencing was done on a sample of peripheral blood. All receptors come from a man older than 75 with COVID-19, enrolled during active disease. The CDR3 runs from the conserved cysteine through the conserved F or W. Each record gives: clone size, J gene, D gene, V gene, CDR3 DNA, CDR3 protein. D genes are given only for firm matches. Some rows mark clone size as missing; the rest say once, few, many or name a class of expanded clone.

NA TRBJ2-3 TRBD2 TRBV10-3 TGTGCCATCAGGGGCGGGGGGGCCACAGATACGCAGTATTTT CAIRGGGATDTQYF
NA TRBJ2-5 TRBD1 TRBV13 TGTGCCAGCAGCTACCTCCCGGGACAGGGAAGAGAGACCCAGTACTTC CASSYLPGQGRETQYF
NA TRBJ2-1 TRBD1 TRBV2 TGTGCCAGCAGCCCCTATGGGGACAGGAGCTCCTACAATGAGCAGTTCTTC CASSPYGDRSSYNEQFF
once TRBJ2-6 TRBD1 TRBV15 TGTGCCACCAGCAGCCGACAGGGCTCTGGGGCCAACGTCCTGACTTTC CATSSRQGSGANVLTF
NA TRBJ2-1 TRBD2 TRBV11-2 TGTGCCAGCAGCTTAGTTAGGCTAGCGGGAGGGGGGGAGCAGTTCTTC CASSLVRLAGGGEQFF
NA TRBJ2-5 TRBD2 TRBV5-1 TGCGCCAGCAGCTTCCGACTAGCGGGGGGGCAAGAGACCCAGTACTTC CASSFRLAGGQETQYF
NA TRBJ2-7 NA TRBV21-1 TGTGCCAGCAGCAAATTAGGACGGGGACAAAAGCAGTACTTC CASSKLGRGQKQYF
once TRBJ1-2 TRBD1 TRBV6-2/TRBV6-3 TGTGCCAGCAGTTGGGACAGGTCACATGGCTACACCTTC CASSWDRSHGYTF
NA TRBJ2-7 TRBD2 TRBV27 TGTGCCACCCGGGGACTAGCGGGAGCCTACGAGCAGTACTTC CATRGLAGAYEQYF
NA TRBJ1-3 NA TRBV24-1 TGTGCCACCAGTCACAGACAGTCCTCTGCTGGAAACACCATATATTTT CATSHRQSSAGNTIYF
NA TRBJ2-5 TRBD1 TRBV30 TGTGCCTGGAGCCGATTGGACAGGGGGGGAGAGACCCAGTACTTC CAWSRLDRGGETQYF
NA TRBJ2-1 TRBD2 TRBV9 TGTGCCAGCAGCGTAGGGACTAGCATCTACAATGAGCAGTTCTTC CASSVGTSIYNEQFF
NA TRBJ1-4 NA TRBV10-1 TGCGCCAGCAGTAACAGGGATGAAAAACTGTTTTTT CASSNRDEKLFF
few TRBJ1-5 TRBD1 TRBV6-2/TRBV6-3 TGTGCCAGCAGTAGACAGGGGATGGCCTTTGGACAGCCCCAGCATTTT CASSRQGMAFGQPQHF
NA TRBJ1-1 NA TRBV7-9 TGTGCCAGCAGCCACAATCCCCCGATCCGCGGGACTGAAGCTTTCTTT CASSHNPPIRGTEAFF
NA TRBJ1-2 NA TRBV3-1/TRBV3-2 TGTGCCAGCAGCCAAGATGGGGCCAGTAAAAGCTTC CASSQDGASKSF
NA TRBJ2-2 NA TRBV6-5 TGTGCCAGCTTCCGGGACAAGAACACCGGGGAGCTGTTTTTT CASFRDKNTGELFF
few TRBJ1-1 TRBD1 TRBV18 TGTGCCAGCTCACCACTTCGACCGGGGACAGAGAACACTGAAGCTTTCTTT CASSPLRPGTENTEAFF
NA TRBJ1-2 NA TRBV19 TGTGCCAGTAGTATCGATCAGCGGAGCTACACCTTC CASSIDQRSYTF
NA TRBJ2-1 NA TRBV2 TGTGCCAGCAGGGGGGACTCCTCCTACAATGAGCAGTTCTTC CASRGDSSYNEQFF
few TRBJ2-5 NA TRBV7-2 TGTGCCAGCAGCTTAGGGTACAGCGGTCTCAAGCAAGAGACCCAGTACTTC CASSLGYSGLKQETQYF
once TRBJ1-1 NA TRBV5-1 TGCGCCAGCAGCTTAGCGGACAGTCGTGAAGCTTTCTTT CASSLADSREAFF
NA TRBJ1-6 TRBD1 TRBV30 TGTGCCTGGAGTACGGGACAGACTAATTCACCCCTCCACTTT CAWSTGQTNSPLHF
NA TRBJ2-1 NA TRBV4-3 TGCGCCAGCAGCCAAGAGAAGGAGGGCGTTGAGCAGTTCTTC CASSQEKEGVEQFF
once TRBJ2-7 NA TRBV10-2 TGCGCCAGCAGTGACCCCGTGGCCACCTACGAGCAGTACTTC CASSDPVATYEQYF
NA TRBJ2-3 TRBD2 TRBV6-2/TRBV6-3 TGTGCCAGCAGCCCCGAGGGCGGGGGGGCTGGAGATACGCAGTATTTT CASSPEGGGAGDTQYF
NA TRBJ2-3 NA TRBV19 TGTGCCAGTAGTGTACCGGGGGTGGTGGCAGATACGCAGTATTTT CASSVPGVVADTQYF
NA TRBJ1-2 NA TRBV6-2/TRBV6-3 TGTGCCAGCAGTCAGCGGGGGTCCTATGGCTACACCTTC CASSQRGSYGYTF
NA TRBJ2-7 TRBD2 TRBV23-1 TGCGCCAGCAGTCATTGGAATAGCGGGGCCCAATACGAGCAGTACTTC CASSHWNSGAQYEQYF
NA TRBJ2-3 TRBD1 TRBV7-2 TGTGCCAGCAGCTTAGAGGAACAGGGGGCGTCCCAATGCACAGATACGCAGTATTTT CASSLEEQGASQCTDTQYF
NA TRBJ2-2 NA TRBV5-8 TGTGCCAGCAGCTTGACAGACACCGGGGAGCTGTTTTTT CASSLTDTGELFF
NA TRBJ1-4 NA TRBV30 TGTGCCTACTCGAACAGGGTAGGCGAAAAACTGTTTTTT CAYSNRVGEKLFF
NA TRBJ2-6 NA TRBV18 TGTGCCAGCTCACGGATGCAGGAGGGACTCTCTGGGGCCAACGTCCTGACTTTC CASSRMQEGLSGANVLTF
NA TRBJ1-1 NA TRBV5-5 TGTGCCAGCAGCTTCGGGGTGGGATCCGTAAACACTGAAGCTTTCTTT CASSFGVGSVNTEAFF
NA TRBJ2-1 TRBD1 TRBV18 TGTGCCAGCTCACCATTGGGACAGGGGTTTCGGATGAATGAGCAGTTCTTC CASSPLGQGFRMNEQFF
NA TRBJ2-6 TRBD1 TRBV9 TGTGCCAGCAGCGTAGGATCAGGGGGCCTGGGTTCTGGGGCCAACGTCCTGACTTTC CASSVGSGGLGSGANVLTF
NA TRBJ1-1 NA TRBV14 TGTGCCAGCAGCCAAGAGGGGAGAAACGAAGCTTTCTTT CASSQEGRNEAFF
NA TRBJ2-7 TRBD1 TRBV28 TGTGCCAGCAGTCCGTCGACAGGGCTGAGCTACGAGCAGTACTTC CASSPSTGLSYEQYF
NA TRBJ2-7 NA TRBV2 TGTGCCAGCAGTGAGGCCAGAGGAGGTACCTACGAGCAGTACTTC CASSEARGGTYEQYF
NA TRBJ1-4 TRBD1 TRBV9 TGTGCCAGCTCCGGACAGGGCGGTGAAAAACTGTTTTTT CASSGQGGEKLFF
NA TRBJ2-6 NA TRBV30 TGTGCCTGGAGTGTACCGGGAGGGGCCAACGTCCTGACTTTC CAWSVPGGANVLTF
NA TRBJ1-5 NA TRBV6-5 TGTGCCAGCAGGCCTGGGGGGGGACAGCCCCAGCATTTT CASRPGGGQPQHF
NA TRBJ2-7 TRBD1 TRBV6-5 TGTGCCAGCAGCAGGGACAGGGCCTACGAGCAGTACTTC CASSRDRAYEQYF
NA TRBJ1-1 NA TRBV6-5 TGTGCCAGCACCCGCGCGGGGGCTATGAACACTGAAGCTTTCTTT CASTRAGAMNTEAFF
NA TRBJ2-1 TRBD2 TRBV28 TGTGCCAGCAGCGTTACTAGCGGCCAGAGGGGGAATGAGCAGTTCTTC CASSVTSGQRGNEQFF
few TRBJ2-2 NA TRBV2 TGTGCCAGCACCGTCCGCGCATTAAACACCGGGGAGCTGTTTTTT CASTVRALNTGELFF
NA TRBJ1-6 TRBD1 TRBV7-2 TGTGCCAGCAGCTCGGACAGGGTGAATTCACCCCTCCACTTT CASSSDRVNSPLHF
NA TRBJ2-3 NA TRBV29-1 TGCAGCGCTGATTATGGGAGCCGAGATACGCAGTATTTT CSADYGSRDTQYF